Listed below are T cell receptor beta chains from one sample, sequenced in a study of glioma-infiltrating T cells after dendritic cell vaccination. Data came from immunoSEQ multiplex PCR; TCRdb stores just in-frame clones and leaves some out. The sample lists some 73,000 clones, roughly 82% occurring once. The sample in question was blood, obtained before dendritic cell vaccination. The receptors shown here come from a human donor with glioblastoma. The CDR3 runs from the conserved cysteine through the conserved F or W. A D gene is named only where the DNA matches it firmly.

J: TRBJ2-5; D: TRBD1; V: TRBV5-1; CDR3: CATSRGTDIETQYF
J: TRBJ1-5; D: TRBD1; V: TRBV5-1; CDR3: CASRETGGWGQPQHF
J: TRBJ1-4; D: -; V: TRBV5-1; CDR3: CASSSGATNEKLFF
J: TRBJ1-5; D: -; V: TRBV27; CDR3: CASSSDSFSNQPQHF
J: TRBJ2-5; D: -; V: TRBV19; CDR3: CASSIQGFETQYF
J: TRBJ2-7; D: -; V: TRBV2; CDR3: CASSVGLGRYEQYF
J: TRBJ2-7; D: TRBD1; V: TRBV7-2; CDR3: CASSPTGAPYEQYF
J: TRBJ1-4; D: -; V: TRBV19; CDR3: CASSIPGTTNEKLFF
J: TRBJ1-1; D: -; V: TRBV6-1; CDR3: CASKDRFQGKAEAFF
J: TRBJ1-1; D: -; V: TRBV5-1; CDR3: CASSLEGVGDTEAFF
J: TRBJ1-4; D: TRBD1; V: TRBV5-4; CDR3: CASSSRGQGARANEKLFF
J: TRBJ2-5; D: TRBD2; V: TRBV10-3; CDR3: CAISELTSGRRTQYF
J: TRBJ1-6; D: TRBD1; V: TRBV7-2; CDR3: CASRITGVSYNSPLHF
J: TRBJ1-2; D: -; V: TRBV5-6; CDR3: CASSAHTGYGYTF
J: TRBJ2-5; D: -; V: TRBV5-1; CDR3: CASSWTKGNQETQYF
J: TRBJ2-3; D: TRBD2; V: TRBV7-9; CDR3: CASSSDLAGADTQYF